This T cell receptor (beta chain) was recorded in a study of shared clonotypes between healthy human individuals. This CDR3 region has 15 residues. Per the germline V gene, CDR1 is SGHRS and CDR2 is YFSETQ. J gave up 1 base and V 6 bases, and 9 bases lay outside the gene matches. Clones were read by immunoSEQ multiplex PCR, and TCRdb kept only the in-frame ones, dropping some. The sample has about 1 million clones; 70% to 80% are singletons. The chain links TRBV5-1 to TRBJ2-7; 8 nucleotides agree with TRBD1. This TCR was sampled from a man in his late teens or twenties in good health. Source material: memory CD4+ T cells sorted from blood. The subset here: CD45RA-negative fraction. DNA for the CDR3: TGCGCCAGCATGGGGGAACAGGGGGAGTCCTACGAGCAGTACTTC. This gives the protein CASMGEQGESYEQYF.